This entry is about one T cell receptor beta chain. What it binds is not known. This entry is derived from a study of graft-versus-host responses after intestinal transplantation. Findings and limits, study-wide: Levels of circulating GvH clones at their peak were associated with early post-transplant HvG declines.

This table comes from immunoSEQ multiplex PCR, and its TCRdb copy is limited to in-frame clones, with some not included. The table lists around 25,000 clones, about 81% of them singletons. In germline, CDR1 is SGHAT, CDR2 FQNNGV. The CDR3 sequence is 14 residues long. V was trimmed by 0 bases and J by 2 bases, leaving 8 bases between them. The material was unstimulated CD4+ T cells sorted from spleen or lymph node cells, obtained before intestinal transplant. The chain carries TRBV11-2 and TRBJ2-7; possibly TRBD1 for D (6 bases). The receptor's source is a human donor who received an intestinal transplant. In DNA, the CDR3 is TGTGCCAGCAGCTTAGAGACAGGTCCCTACGAGCAGTACTTC. Residues: CASSLETGPYEQYF.